The 27 T cell receptor beta chains reported below all come from one sample, sequenced in a study of Graves' ophthalmopathy and Graves' hyperthyroidism listed by TCRdb under 2018. Reads for this sample came from an Illumina HiSeq 2000. For repertoire sequencing, TCR beta CDR3 regions were amplified from RNA transcripts. The first round of RT-PCR was done with HTBI primers and the Qiagen OneStep RT-PCR kit, and was followed by a second round of multiplex PCR, then size selection and purification. Clones were called with MiXCR by TCRdb after fastp trimmed the public reads at Q25, and only in-frame beta chains were retained. All rows with the same CDR3 protein become a single entry with the most common DNA and genes. The sample yields 1 million to 1.3 million distinct CDR3 sequences; roughly 35% were counted once. The top ten hold roughly 11% of the sample. Source material: peripheral blood or thyroid tissue (not recorded which). The source is an adult man with Graves' hyperthyroidism.

This clonotype has more than one count but fewer than ten. The genes are TRBV4-1 and TRBJ1-6; TRBD1 matches 8 bases. This CDR3 spans 17 amino acids. J was trimmed by 7 bases and V by 3 bases; bases with no gene match: 11. Germline CDR1 reads MGHRA; CDR2 reads YSYEKL. CDR3 loop: CASSHRRTGGDNSPLHF. CDR3 sequence (DNA): TGCGCCAGCAGCCACCGAAGAACAGGGGGAGACAATTCACCCCTCCACTTT.

The gene calls are TRBV3-1 and TRBJ2-5, with a weak D call TRBD2 (5 bases). Germline V gene sequence: CDR1 LGHDT, CDR2 YNNKEL (reference sequence). The CDR3 has 14 amino acids. Trimming removed 3 bases at V and 5 bases at J, with 13 bases between. CDR3 amino acids: CASSQARGGETQYF. The CDR3 nucleotides read TGTGCCAGCAGCCAGGCCCGGGGTGGTGAGACCCAGTACTTC.

This clonotype showed up just a few times. The chain joins TRBV18 to TRBJ1-2; 9 bases line up with TRBD1. Germline V gene data show CDR1 as KGHSH and CDR2 as LQKENI. The CDR3 covers 14 residues. The J segment lost 8 bases and the V segment lost 3 bases, leaving 7 bases of the junction unmatched. Here the CDR3 reads CASSPFGQGKGYTF. CDR3 sequence (DNA): TGTGCCAGCTCACCTTTTGGACAGGGGAAAGGCTACACCTTC.

The chain carries TRBV6-2 or TRBV6-3 and TRBJ2-7; perhaps TRBD1 as D (5 bases). The CDR3 totals 14 residues. Germline values: CDR1 MNHEY, CDR2 SVGEGT. The V end was cut by 6 bases, the J end by 0 bases, with 12 bases between. The CDR3 protein is CASRLQGFSYEQYF. CDR3 DNA: TGTGCCAGCAGGCTTCAGGGATTCTCCTACGAGCAGTACTTC.

This clonotype has only one observation. The chain links TRBV7-9 to TRBJ2-3, with TRBD2 as a possible D gene (6 bases). CDR1 is SEHNR, CDR2 FQNEAQ, per germline (reference sequence). Trimming removed 5 bases at V and 3 bases at J, with 18 bases between. The CDR3 sequence is 16 residues long. The CDR3 reads CASSLSGTPVTDTQYF. In DNA, the CDR3 is TGTGCCAGCAGCCTCTCCGGGACTCCTGTAACAGATACGCAGTATTTT.

The gene calls are TRBV7-8 and TRBJ1-5; the match to TRBD1 covers 10 bases. CDR1 and CDR2 from the germline V gene are SGHVS and FQNEAQ. V dropped 5 bases and J dropped 1; count of bases not matched to a gene: 11. The CDR3 is 18 residues long. CDR3 in amino acids: CASSIVGQGISSNQPQHF. The CDR3 bases are TGTGCCAGCAGCATAGTGGGACAGGGGATATCGAGCAATCAGCCCCAGCATTTT.

This clonotype was counted many times. The chain is built from TRBV7-9 and TRBJ1-1; tentatively, D is TRBD1 (5 bases). The V gene lost 6 bases and the J gene lost 8 bases, with 10 bases spanning the gap. This CDR3 comprises 11 residues. CDR1 SEHNR and CDR2 FQNEAQ come from the germline V gene (reference sequence). As DNA, the CDR3 is TGTGCCAGCAGATTAACAGGAGAAGCTTTCTTT. Protein: CASRLTGEAFF. The full variable domain, with the rest looked up from reference TRBV7-9 and TRBJ1-1, is DTGVSQNPRHKITKRGQNVTFRCDPISEHNRLYWYRQTLGQGPEFLTYFQNEAQLEKSRLLSDRFSAERPKGSFSTLEIQRTEQGDSAMYLCASRLTGEAFFGQGTRLTVV.

The chain uses TRBV19 and TRBJ1-5; 9 bases line up with TRBD1. The CDR3 extends over 16 amino acids. The germline V gene has CDR1 LNHDA and CDR2 SQIVND (reference sequence). The V and J ends lost 3 bases and 3 bases, in that order; junction bases with no gene match: 6. CDR3 nucleotide sequence: TGTGCCAGTAGTATGTCGGGGACAGGGCTCAATCAGCCCCAGCATTTT. Protein sequence: CASSMSGTGLNQPQHF.

About this clonotype itself: Since a much larger clone is just one base distant, this may be a read error. The V gene is TRBV11-2, the J gene TRBJ2-2; D gene unclear. Germline CDR1 and CDR2: SGHAT and FQNNGV. The CDR3 loop spans 12 amino acids. V dropped 0 bases and J dropped 7 bases, with 3 bases sitting between them. DNA of the CDR3: TGTGCCAGCAGCTTAGAGGACGGGGAGCTGTTTTTT. As protein: CASSLEDGELFF.

This clonotype was observed many times. The chain combines TRBV6-6 with TRBJ1-2, with a weak D call TRBD1 (5 bases). The CDR3 contains 13 residues. Germline V gene lookup returns CDR1 MNHNY and CDR2 SVGAGI (reference sequence). The V end was cut by 10 bases, the J end by 4 bases, with 16 bases between. The CDR3 region is CAMSRDQVYGYTF. CDR3 DNA: TGTGCCATGTCCAGGGACCAGGTCTATGGCTACACCTTC.

The DNA for the CDR3 is TGCAGCGTTGAAGATCATAGCGGGGGGGCCTCCGAGACCCAGTACTTC. As protein: CSVEDHSGGASETQYF. The genes are TRBV29-1 and TRBJ2-5; TRBD2 matches 11 bases. The CDR3 covers 16 residues. CDR1 is SQVTM, CDR2 ANQGSEA, per germline. Losses at the gene ends were 0 bases for V and 5 bases for J; bases not matched to a gene: 8.

This clonotype was detected a few times. The chain recombines TRBV7-9 with TRBJ1-2, with 8 bases lining up with TRBD1. CDR1 is SEHNR and CDR2 is FQNEAQ in the germline V gene (reference sequence). V was pared by 2 bases and J by 7 bases, with 18 bases of the junction left unmatched. This CDR3 comprises 18 residues. CDR3: CASSLNPGQAWKYGGYTF. In DNA, the CDR3 is TGTGCCAGCAGCTTAAATCCGGGACAGGCCTGGAAGTATGGTGGCTACACCTTC.

As concerns this clonotype: The junction differs from germline at one of its ends, possibly a read error. This sequence joins TRBV7-7 and TRBJ2-5; D unclear. Germline V gives CDR1 SSHAT, CDR2 FNYEAQ (reference sequence). This CDR3 has 11 residues. CDR3 DNA sequence: TGTGCTAGCAGCTCAAGCAGGACCCAGTACTTC. The encoded protein is CASSSSRTQYF.

V is TRBV12-3 or TRBV12-4 and J is TRBJ1-2; D perhaps matches TRBD1 (5 bases). The V end lost 6 bases, the J end lost 8 bases, and 16 bases lay between the germline ends. This CDR3 is 13 amino acids long. For the CDR3, the DNA is TGTGCCAGCAGCCTGGACGGGGGAAGAGGCTACACCTTC. It yields the protein CASSLDGGRGYTF.

This clonotype showed up just once. The chain joins TRBV6-7 to TRBJ1-5; D possibly corresponds to TRBD1 (5 bases). TRBV6-7 is marked as an open reading frame, function uncertain. This CDR3 comprises 14 residues. V was shortened by 6 bases and J by 7 bases, with 16 bases between the two germline ends. CDR3 DNA: TGTGCCAGCAGGCCCCAGGGTTTTGAACAGCCCCAGCATTTT. It specifies CASRPQGFEQPQHF.

V usage is TRBV10-2 and J usage is TRBJ1-1; D is undetermined. The ends were cut back, 11 bases at V and 4 bases at J, with 17 bases in the middle. Germline lookup yields CDR1 WSHSY and CDR2 SAAADI. The CDR3 totals 13 residues. As DNA, the CDR3 is TGCGCCGGTGAAGGTGAGGTGTCCACTGAAGCTTTCTTT. Its protein is CAGEGEVSTEAFF.

This clonotype was recorded many times. The V gene is TRBV7-9, the J gene TRBJ1-6; D is unclear. V lost 3 bases, J lost 7 bases, and 10 bases lay in between. CDR3 length equals 14 residues. Germline CDR1 SEHNR, CDR2 FQNEAQ (reference sequence). The CDR3 loop reads CASSFLGGNSPLHF. As DNA, the CDR3 is TGTGCCAGCAGCTTTCTTGGCGGAAATTCACCCCTCCACTTT.

This clonotype was seen many times. The genes are TRBV7-6 and TRBJ1-1; 7 bases fit TRBD1. With 3 bases clipped from V and 2 bases from J, the junction kept 6 bases outside the gene matches. Germline V gene sequence: CDR1 SGHVS, CDR2 FNYEAQ. CDR3 size: 15 residues. The CDR3 bases are TGTGCCAGCAGCTTCCAGACAGGGCGTAACACTGAAGCTTTCTTT. This codes for CASSFQTGRNTEAFF.

This clonotype was seen many times. The V and J genes are TRBV7-2 and TRBJ1-2; D unclear. Germline-derived CDR1 and CDR2 are SGHTA and FQGNSA. The CDR3 runs to 12 residues. Trimming took 4 bases from V and 8 from J, leaving 11 bases between them. The CDR3 bases are TGTGCCAGCAGCTCCCCAAGGGTCGGCTACACCTTC. This codes for CASSSPRVGYTF.

The chain couples TRBV10-3 to TRBJ2-5, with D possibly being TRBD2 (6 bases). The J call may be faulty, since TRBJ2-7 better matches the DNA end. This CDR3 comprises 19 residues. Germline V gene sequence: CDR1 ENHRY, CDR2 SYGVKD. The CDR3 is CAISGGPGVGRYSSYEQYF. CDR3 sequence (DNA): TGTGCCATCAGTGGCGGTCCGGGAGTAGGAAGATACAGCTCCTACGAGCAGTACTTC.

The chain joins TRBV5-1 to TRBJ1-1; D not certain. V was cut by 4 bases and J by 1 base, with 14 bases left in between. The germline CDR1 and CDR2 sequences are SGHRS and YFSETQ. CDR3 length: 15 residues. CDR3 sequence (DNA): TGCGCCAGCAGCGTTACTGGGGTACCGAACACTGAAGCTTTCTTT. It translates to CASSVTGVPNTEAFF.

This rearrangement joins TRBV5-8 to TRBJ2-2, with TRBD2 matching 10 bases. V lost 6 bases and J lost 3; bases outside the gene matches: 11. The CDR3 sequence is 17 residues long. Germline V lookup: CDR1 SGHTS, CDR2 YDEGEE. The CDR3 sequence is CASTLRAGGGYTGELFF. Written as DNA, the CDR3 is TGTGCCAGCACCTTAAGAGCGGGGGGGGGCTACACCGGGGAGCTGTTTTTT. Variable domain in full (rest from reference TRBV5-8 and TRBJ2-2): EAGVTQSPTHLIKTRGQQATLRCSPISGHTSVYWYQQALGLGLQFLLWYDEGEERNRGNFPPRFSGRQFPNYSSELNVNALELEDSALYLCASTLRAGGGYTGELFFGEGSRLTVL.

This clonotype occurred many times. The CDR3: CASSQDGRYGYTF. The CDR3 DNA follows: TGCGCCAGCAGCCAAGATGGGAGATATGGCTACACCTTC. The rearrangement joins TRBV4-3 to TRBJ1-2, with D uncertain. Per germline, CDR1 LGHNA and CDR2 YSLEER. Deletions cut 0 bases from V and 5 bases from J, with 7 bases between. CDR3 length: 13 amino acids.

This clonotype was seen at least ten times. The gene calls are TRBV10-2 and TRBJ1-2; D is unresolved. The V gene lost 7 bases and the J gene lost 4 bases, with 13 bases spanning the gap. The CDR3 spans 13 residues. The V gene's germline CDR1 is WSHSY and CDR2 SAAADI. CDR3 residues: CASTGDGFYGYTF. The CDR3 nucleotides read TGCGCCAGCACCGGAGACGGGTTCTATGGCTACACCTTC.

The CDR3 reads CSASLAGGPGETQYF. The CDR3, as DNA: TGCAGTGCTAGTCTAGCGGGGGGGCCAGGAGAGACCCAGTACTTC. The chain carries TRBV20-1 and TRBJ2-5; 12 bases agree with TRBD2. With V trimmed by 3 bases and J by 4 bases, 6 bases remained unmatched. This CDR3 has 15 residues. The V gene's germline CDR1 is DFQATT and CDR2 SNEGSKA (reference sequence).

This clonotype has only a few counts. The chain combines TRBV20-1 with TRBJ2-7, with D possibly matching TRBD1 (5 bases). Between the trimmed V and J ends, which lost 5 bases and 2 bases, there was a span of 19 bases. CDR1 and CDR2 from the germline V gene are DFQATT and SNEGSKA (reference sequence). This CDR3 comprises 15 residues. CDR3 DNA sequence: TGCAGTGCTTGCCACAGTGACAGCCCTACCTACGAGCAGTACTTC. It yields the protein CSACHSDSPTYEQYF.

This clonotype was counted many times. V gene TRBV20-1 combines with J gene TRBJ1-1; TRBD1 matches 7 bases. Germline V gene data show CDR1 as DFQATT and CDR2 as SNEGSKA (reference sequence). V shed 6 bases, J shed 1 base, and the junction held 11 bases outside the gene matches. This CDR3 comprises 15 residues. The CDR3 region has the DNA TGCAGTGCAAATCGGGACAGCATTTGGAACACTGAAGCTTTCTTT. Protein: CSANRDSIWNTEAFF.